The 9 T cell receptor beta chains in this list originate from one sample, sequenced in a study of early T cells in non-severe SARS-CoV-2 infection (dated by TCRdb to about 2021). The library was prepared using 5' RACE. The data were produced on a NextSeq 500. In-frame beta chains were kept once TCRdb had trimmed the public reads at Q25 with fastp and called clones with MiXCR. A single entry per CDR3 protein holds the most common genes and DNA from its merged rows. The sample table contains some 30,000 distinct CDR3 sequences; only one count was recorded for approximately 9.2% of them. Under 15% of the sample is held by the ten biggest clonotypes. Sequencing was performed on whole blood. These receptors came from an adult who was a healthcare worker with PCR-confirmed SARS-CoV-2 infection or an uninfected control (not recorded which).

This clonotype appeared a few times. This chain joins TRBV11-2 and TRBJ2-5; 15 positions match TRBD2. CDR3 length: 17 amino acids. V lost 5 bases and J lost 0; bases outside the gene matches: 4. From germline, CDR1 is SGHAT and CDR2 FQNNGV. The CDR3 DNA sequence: TGTGCCAGCAGCCCAGGACTAGCGGGGGGGTACCAAGAGACCCAGTACTTC. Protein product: CASSPGLAGGYQETQYF.

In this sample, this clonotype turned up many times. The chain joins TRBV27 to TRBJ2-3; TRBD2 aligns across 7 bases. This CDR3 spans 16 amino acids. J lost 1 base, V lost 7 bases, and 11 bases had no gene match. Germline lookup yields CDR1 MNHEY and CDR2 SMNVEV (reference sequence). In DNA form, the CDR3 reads TGTGCCAGCATCAGTTGGGGGGGAGACGGCACAGATACGCAGTATTTT. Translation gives CASISWGGDGTDTQYF.

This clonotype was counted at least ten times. The chain's CDR3 is CASSLPGQGSGGYTF. In nucleotides, the CDR3 is TGTGCCAGCAGCTTACCCGGACAGGGAAGCGGTGGCTACACCTTC. The rearrangement joins TRBV6-2 or TRBV6-3 to TRBJ1-2; 8 bases match TRBD1. Germline V CDR1 and CDR2: MNHEY, SVGEGT. With 6 bases clipped from V and 7 bases from J, the junction kept 13 bases outside the gene matches. The CDR3 spans 15 residues.

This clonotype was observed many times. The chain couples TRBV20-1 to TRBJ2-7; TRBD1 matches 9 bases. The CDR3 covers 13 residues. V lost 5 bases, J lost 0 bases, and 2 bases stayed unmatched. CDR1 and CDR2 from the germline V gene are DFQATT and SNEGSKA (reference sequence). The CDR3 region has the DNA TGCAGTGCTGGACAGGGGATCTCCTACGAGCAGTACTTC. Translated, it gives CSAGQGISYEQYF.

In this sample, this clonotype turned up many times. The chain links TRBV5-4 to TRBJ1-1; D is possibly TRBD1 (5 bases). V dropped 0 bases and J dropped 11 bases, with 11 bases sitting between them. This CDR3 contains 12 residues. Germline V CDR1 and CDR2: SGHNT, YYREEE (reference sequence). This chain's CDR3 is CASSLEEGRAFF. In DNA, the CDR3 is TGTGCCAGCAGCTTGGAGGAGGGGCGGGCTTTCTTT.

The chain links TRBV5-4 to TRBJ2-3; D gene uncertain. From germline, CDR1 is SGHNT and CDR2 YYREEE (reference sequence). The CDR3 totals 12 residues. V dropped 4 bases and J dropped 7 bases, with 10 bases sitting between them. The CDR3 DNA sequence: TGTGCCAGCAGCGCACTGGGGAATACGCAGTATTTT. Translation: CASSALGNTQYF.

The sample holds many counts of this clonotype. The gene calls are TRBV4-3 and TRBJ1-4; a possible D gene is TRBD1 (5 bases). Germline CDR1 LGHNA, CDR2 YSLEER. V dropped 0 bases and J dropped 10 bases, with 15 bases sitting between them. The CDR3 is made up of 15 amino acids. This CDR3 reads CASSQDRVGGRKLFF. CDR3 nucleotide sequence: TGCGCCAGCAGCCAAGATAGGGTCGGGGGACGAAAACTGTTTTTT.

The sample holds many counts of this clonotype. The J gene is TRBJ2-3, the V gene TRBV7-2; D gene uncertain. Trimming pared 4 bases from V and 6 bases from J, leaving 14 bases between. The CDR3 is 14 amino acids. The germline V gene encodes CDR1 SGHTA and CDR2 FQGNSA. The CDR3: CASSSSLSGDTQYF. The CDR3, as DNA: TGTGCCAGCAGCTCCAGCCTTAGTGGCGATACGCAGTATTTT.

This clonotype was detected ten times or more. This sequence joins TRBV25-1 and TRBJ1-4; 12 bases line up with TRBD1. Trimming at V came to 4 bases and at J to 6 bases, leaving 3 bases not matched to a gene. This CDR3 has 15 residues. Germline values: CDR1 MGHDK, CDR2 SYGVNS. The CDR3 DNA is TGTGCCAGCAGTGGCGGGACAGGGGGCCATGAAAAACTGTTTTTT. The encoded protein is CASSGGTGGHEKLFF.